This is a list of T cell receptor beta chains from one sample in a study of early T cells in non-severe SARS-CoV-2 infection. TCRdb redid the calling of the 5' RACE reads with MiXCR, one entry per CDR3 protein. This sample has about 25,000 distinct CDR3 sequences, with approximately 5% found just once. Sequenced material: whole blood. The source is an adult who was a healthcare worker with PCR-confirmed SARS-CoV-2 infection or an uninfected control (not recorded which). The CDR3 runs from the conserved cysteine through the conserved F or W. A D gene is named only where the DNA matches it firmly. Not every row has a clone size; where given, it reads once, few, many or a size class.

v_gene: TRBV6-6; j_gene: TRBJ1-5; d_gene: .; abundance: many; CDR3aa: CASSYWGSGDQPQHF; CDR3nt: TGTGCCAGCAGTTACTGGGGATCGGGGGATCAGCCCCAGCATTTT
v_gene: TRBV5-1; j_gene: TRBJ2-2; d_gene: TRBD1; abundance: many; CDR3aa: CASSRDSNTGELFF; CDR3nt: TGCGCCAGCAGCAGGGACAGTAACACCGGGGAGCTGTTTTTT
v_gene: TRBV9; j_gene: TRBJ1-2; d_gene: .; abundance: many; CDR3aa: CASSVVSYGYTF; CDR3nt: TGTGCCAGCAGCGTAGTGAGCTATGGCTACACCTTC
v_gene: TRBV12-3/TRBV12-4; j_gene: TRBJ1-2; d_gene: TRBD1; abundance: few; CDR3aa: CASRRQGLNGYTF; CDR3nt: TGTGCCAGCAGACGACAGGGGTTAAATGGCTACACCTTC
v_gene: TRBV6-1; j_gene: TRBJ2-2; d_gene: .; abundance: many; CDR3aa: CASSEHKARTGELFF; CDR3nt: TGTGCCAGCAGTGAACATAAGGCTAGGACCGGGGAGCTGTTTTTT
v_gene: TRBV5-1; j_gene: TRBJ1-1; d_gene: .; abundance: few; CDR3aa: CASSPDRVSGTEVFF; CDR3nt: TGCGCCAGCAGCCCGGATCGGGTATCGGGCACTGAAGTTTTCTTT
v_gene: TRBV19; j_gene: TRBJ1-1; d_gene: .; abundance: .; CDR3aa: CASSFRDTEAFF; CDR3nt: TGTGCCAGTAGTTTCAGGGACACTGAAGCTTTCTTT
v_gene: TRBV11-3; j_gene: TRBJ2-5; d_gene: .; abundance: many; CDR3aa: CASSLEGRTQETQYF; CDR3nt: TGTGCCAGCAGCTTGGAGGGACGGACTCAAGAGACCCAGTACTTC
v_gene: TRBV6-4; j_gene: TRBJ2-6; d_gene: .; abundance: many; CDR3aa: CASSDSSSGANVLTF; CDR3nt: TGTGCCAGCAGTGACTCTAGCTCTGGGGCCAACGTCCTGACTTTC
v_gene: TRBV6-1; j_gene: TRBJ2-3; d_gene: .; abundance: few; CDR3aa: CASSWAGRQADTQYF; CDR3nt: TGTGCCAGCAGTTGGGCAGGGCGGCAGGCAGATACGCAGTATTTT
v_gene: TRBV15; j_gene: TRBJ2-7; d_gene: .; abundance: many; CDR3aa: CATSSGSLGRTYEQYF; CDR3nt: TGTGCCACCAGCAGTGGGAGTTTAGGCAGGACCTACGAGCAGTACTTC
v_gene: TRBV7-6; j_gene: TRBJ2-1; d_gene: .; abundance: many; CDR3aa: CASAEGGEQFF; CDR3nt: TGTGCCAGCGCGGAGGGCGGTGAGCAGTTCTTC
v_gene: TRBV5-1; j_gene: TRBJ2-1; d_gene: .; abundance: many; CDR3aa: CASTYGDSYNEQFF; CDR3nt: TGCGCCAGCACCTACGGGGACTCCTACAATGAGCAGTTCTTC
v_gene: TRBV29-1; j_gene: TRBJ2-1; d_gene: TRBD1; abundance: few; CDR3aa: CRVTTGKYNEQFF; CDR3nt: TGCAGGGTAACGACAGGGAAATACAATGAGCAGTTCTTC
v_gene: TRBV14; j_gene: TRBJ2-7; d_gene: TRBD1; abundance: few; CDR3aa: CASSQVEGAEQYF; CDR3nt: TGTGCCAGCAGCCAAGTAGAGGGGGCCGAGCAGTACTTC